The 26 T cell receptor beta chains in this list originate from one sample, sequenced in a study of beta chain features in type 1 diabetes. Expressed TCRB transcripts were sequenced because the isolated RNA had all been reverse transcribed beforehand. Assay: immunoSEQ multiplex PCR; the TCRdb copy retains only in-frame clones and omits some. This table holds 250,000 or so clones, less than 35% found once. Sequences were obtained from central memory CD4+ T cells from blood. All receptors come from a man younger than 40 in good health.

This clone was counted at least ten times. This sequence joins TRBV12-5 and TRBJ2-4; 9 positions match TRBD1. Trimming at V came to 4 bases and at J to 4 bases, leaving 5 bases not matched to a gene. This CDR3 has 15 residues. CDR1 is LGHNT, CDR2 FRNRAP, per germline. CDR3 region: CASGSLGTGKNIQYF. In DNA form, the CDR3 reads TGTGCTAGTGGTTCCCTCGGGACAGGGAAAAACATTCAGTACTTC.

The V and J genes are TRBV11-2 and TRBJ2-7; 7 bases are a match to TRBD1. This CDR3 comprises 16 residues. The V gene's germline CDR1 is SGHAT and CDR2 FQNNGV. After removal of 5 bases from V and 2 bases from J, the junction contained 12 bases not matched to a gene. Here the CDR3 DNA reads TGTGCCAGCAGCCCGAGGGGGCAGATGAGACCCTACGAGCAGTACTTC. As protein: CASSPRGQMRPYEQYF.

Worth noting for this clone: A much larger clone is a single base away; this may be a read error. This chain uses TRBV5-1 with TRBJ2-6; D gene ambiguous. Trimming took off 0 bases at V and 3 bases at J, with 7 bases between the two ends. The V gene's germline CDR1 is SGHRS and CDR2 YFSETQ. The length of the CDR3 is 15 residues. The CDR3 region has the DNA TGCGCCAGCAGCTTGGGTGGTGGTGGGGCCAACGTCCTGACTTTC. Translated, it gives CASSLGGGGANVLTF.

The rearrangement uses TRBV6-5 and TRBJ2-7; TRBD1 or TRBD2 may be the D gene (6 bases each). The CDR3 extends over 12 amino acids. V was trimmed by 11 bases and J by 2 bases, leaving 13 bases between them. CDR1 is MNHEY, CDR2 SVGAGI, per germline. DNA of the CDR3: TGTGCCGGACAGCGGGCCGCCTACGAGCAGTACTTC. Its translation: CAGQRAAYEQYF.

V is TRBV5-4 and J is TRBJ1-2; D is perhaps TRBD1 (5 bases). Germline V gene data show CDR1 as SGHNT and CDR2 as YYREEE (reference sequence). This CDR3 spans 14 amino acids. V lost 4 bases and J 8 bases, leaving 18 bases between the germline ends. The CDR3 bases are TGTGCCAGCAGCCCCTTGTCCGGGCCAGGGGGCTACACCTTC. Translating it yields CASSPLSGPGGYTF.

This chain uses TRBV7-9 with TRBJ2-1; D gene unclear. The V and J ends lost 5 bases and 2 bases respectively, with 7 bases between them. Looked up from germline, CDR1 is SEHNR and CDR2 is FQNEAQ (reference sequence). This CDR3 contains 13 residues. This chain's CDR3 is CASSPSTYNEQFF. CDR3 DNA: TGTGCCAGCAGCCCCTCCACCTACAATGAGCAGTTCTTC.

This clone showed up just a few times. This chain links TRBV7-2 with TRBJ2-7; D might be TRBD2 (5 bases). The CDR3 is 11 amino acids. Trimming left V 8 bases short and J 4 bases short, with 9 bases between. Germline V gene lookup returns CDR1 SGHTA and CDR2 FQGNSA. CDR3: CASGAGYEQYF. CDR3 in DNA: TGTGCCAGCGGCGCGGGTTACGAGCAGTACTTC.

The V gene is TRBV7-2, the J gene TRBJ2-3; 7 bases line up with TRBD1. V lost 5 bases and J lost 0; bases outside the gene matches: 5. This CDR3 has 15 amino acids. Looked up from germline, CDR1 is SGHTA and CDR2 is FQGNSA. This chain's CDR3 is CASSLRDRSTDTQYF. DNA for the CDR3: TGTGCCAGCAGCCTCCGGGACAGAAGCACAGATACGCAGTATTTT.

Comment on this clone: The same CDR3 arises from other DNA sequences in this sample as well. J is TRBJ1-2 and V is TRBV20-1; D is undetermined. The CDR3 contains 11 residues. Germline values: CDR1 DFQATT, CDR2 SNEGSKA (reference sequence). Trimming took off 1 base at V and 6 bases at J, with 6 bases between the two ends. CDR3 in DNA: TGCAGTGCTAGAGTCAAAGATGGCTACACCTTC. Translated: CSARVKDGYTF.

This chain joins TRBV28 and TRBJ1-5; possible D gene TRBD1, 6 bases. V dropped 6 bases and J dropped 5 bases, with 14 bases sitting between them. The CDR3 spans 14 residues. CDR1 and CDR2 from the germline V gene are MDHEN and SYDVKM. This CDR3 is CASRRQVRDQPQHF. CDR3 coding DNA: TGTGCCAGCAGACGACAGGTGAGGGATCAGCCCCAGCATTTT.

The V and J genes are TRBV5-1 and TRBJ1-2; no definite D call. Germline CDR1 is SGHRS and CDR2 is YFSETQ. V was cut by 4 bases and J by 0 bases, with 13 bases left in between. The CDR3 runs to 15 residues. CDR3 DNA: TGCGCCAGCAGCCCGGGGAGCAGCTCTAACTATGGCTACACCTTC. Translating it yields CASSPGSSSNYGYTF.

The chain is built from TRBV18 and TRBJ2-5, with D uncertain. CDR3 length: 12 residues. The germline V and J ends were trimmed by 0 bases and 5 bases, with 4 bases remaining between them. The V gene's germline CDR1 is KGHSH and CDR2 LQKENI. The CDR3 sequence: CASSPPSETQYF. The DNA of the CDR3 is TGTGCCAGCTCACCACCGTCCGAGACCCAGTACTTC.

This clone was recorded a few times. The rearrangement links TRBV29-1 to TRBJ2-1, with D possibly called TRBD1 or TRBD2 (6 bases each). Germline CDR1 reads SQVTM; CDR2 reads ANQGSEA. Between the trimmed V and J ends, which lost 8 bases and 1 base, there was a span of 15 bases. The length of the CDR3 is 14 residues. CDR3 DNA: TGCAGCACCGAGGGGGGAGGTTCCTACAATGAGCAGTTCTTC. It yields the protein CSTEGGGSYNEQFF.

This chain links TRBV5-1 with TRBJ2-5; D remains ambiguous. The CDR3 contains 14 residues. The V gene's germline CDR1 is SGHRS and CDR2 YFSETQ. V gave up 2 bases and J gave up 2 bases, with 10 bases separating them. The CDR3 sequence is CASSLIGPQETQYF. The CDR3 DNA sequence: TGCGCCAGCAGCTTAATTGGACCTCAAGAGACCCAGTACTTC.

There are a few counts of this clone. The V call is TRBV9, the J call TRBJ2-1; weak D call: TRBD2 (5 bases). V lost 4 bases and J 2 bases, leaving 13 bases between the germline ends. The CDR3 runs 15 residues. The germline CDR1 and CDR2 sequences are SGDLS and YYNGEE. In DNA, the CDR3 is TGTGCCAGCAGCCCCGTCGGGGTCCCCTACAATGAGCAGTTCTTC. Protein: CASSPVGVPYNEQFF.

The chain links TRBV20-1 to TRBJ2-7; no clear D gene. The CDR3 loop spans 11 amino acids. The ends were cut back, 6 bases at V and 6 bases at J, with 12 bases in the middle. The germline V gene has CDR1 DFQATT and CDR2 SNEGSKA (reference sequence). This CDR3 reads CSAPTLSEQYF. CDR3 nucleotide sequence: TGCAGTGCACCTACTCTATCCGAGCAGTACTTC.

The chain employs TRBV10-3 and TRBJ2-3; D ambiguous. The V gene's germline CDR1 is ENHRY and CDR2 SYGVKD. Trimming shortened V by 3 bases and J by 6 bases, and 10 bases separated the two germline ends. This CDR3 region has 13 residues. CDR3 residues: CAISESDGDTQYF. Written as DNA, the CDR3 is TGTGCCATCAGTGAAAGCGACGGGGATACGCAGTATTTT.

This clone occurred a few times. The rearrangement links TRBV6-6 to TRBJ2-7, with 9 bases fitting TRBD2. Germline CDR1 reads MNHNY; CDR2 reads SVGAGI (reference sequence). This CDR3 contains 16 residues. V was clipped by 4 bases and J by 7 bases; unmatched bases: 14. Written as DNA, the CDR3 is TGTGCCAGCAGTTCCAGGGTCGTTAGCGGGAGTGTGGAGCAGTACTTC. Translated: CASSSRVVSGSVEQYF.

This clone has just a few counts. CDR3 nucleotides: TGTGCCACCAGCAGAGAGACTAGCGGAGGGGTCAATGAGCAGTTCTTC. Its translation is CATSRETSGGVNEQFF. V is TRBV15 and J is TRBJ2-1, with 9 bases lining up with TRBD2. J was trimmed by 6 bases and V by 0 bases; bases with no gene match: 6. This CDR3 has 16 residues. Germline CDR1 and CDR2: LNHNV and YYDKDF (reference sequence).

The sample holds a few counts of this clone. The CDR3 sequence: CAISEQQARANVLTF. The CDR3 coding sequence is TGTGCCATCAGTGAACAGCAAGCTCGGGCCAACGTCCTGACTTTC. This chain uses TRBV10-3 with TRBJ2-6; D uncertain. The germline CDR1 and CDR2 sequences are ENHRY and SYGVKD. The V end was cut by 3 bases, the J end by 5 bases, with 11 bases between. This CDR3 spans 15 amino acids.

This clone was observed a handful of times. This chain links TRBV7-9 with TRBJ2-1; D gene ambiguous. Looked up from germline, CDR1 is SEHNR and CDR2 is FQNEAQ (reference sequence). Trimming removed 3 bases at V and 4 bases at J, with 10 bases between. The CDR3 consists of 14 residues. The CDR3 DNA sequence: TGTGCCAGCAGCTTCTGGACGGATTACAATGAGCAGTTCTTC. Its translation is CASSFWTDYNEQFF.

The rearrangement uses TRBV18 and TRBJ2-1; D is unresolved. The CDR3 is 13 residues long. The V end was cut by 6 bases, the J end by 4 bases, with 10 bases between. Germline CDR1 KGHSH, CDR2 LQKENI. Written as DNA, the CDR3 is TGTGCCAGCTCCCCGACGGAATACAATGAGCAGTTCTTC. As protein: CASSPTEYNEQFF.

J is TRBJ2-2 and V is TRBV4-2, with a weak D call TRBD2 (6 bases). This CDR3 is 15 amino acids long. Trimming took off 0 bases at V and 7 bases at J, with 12 bases between the two ends. In germline, CDR1 is LGHNA, CDR2 YNFKEQ. The CDR3 loop reads CASSQESGGIGELFF. In nucleotides, the CDR3 is TGTGCCAGCAGCCAAGAGAGCGGCGGGATCGGGGAGCTGTTTTTT.

This clone was seen more than once but under ten times. The V call is TRBV6-6, the J call TRBJ2-4, with 12 bases matching TRBD1. Germline values: CDR1 MNHNY, CDR2 SVGAGI (reference sequence). Losses at the gene ends were 5 bases for V and 2 bases for J; bases not matched to a gene: 4. This CDR3 is built from 16 residues. This chain's CDR3 is CASSQGQGATKNIQYF. For the CDR3, the DNA is TGTGCCAGCAGTCAGGGACAGGGGGCGACCAAAAACATTCAGTACTTC.

The genes are TRBV18 and TRBJ2-3, with unresolved D. Trimming took 4 bases from V and 0 from J, leaving 2 bases between them. This CDR3 is built from 12 residues. Germline CDR1 is KGHSH and CDR2 is LQKENI. The CDR3 is CASSLSTDTQYF. CDR3 bases: TGTGCCAGCTCACTGAGCACAGATACGCAGTATTTT.

This clone has just a few counts. V and J are TRBV9 and TRBJ2-3; D uncertain. Germline V gene sequence: CDR1 SGDLS, CDR2 YYNGEE. The CDR3 runs 13 residues. Trimming cost V 4 bases and J 2 bases, with 8 bases left between them. The CDR3 nucleotides are TGTGCCAGCAGCCCCAGCCCCACAGATACGCAGTATTTT. It is translated as CASSPSPTDTQYF. The entire variable domain, with the rest obtained from reference TRBV9 and TRBJ2-3, is as follows: DSGVTQTPKHLITATGQRVTLRCSPRSGDLSVYWYQQSLDQGLQFLIQYYNGEERAKGNILERFSAQQFPDLHSELNLSSLELGDSALYFCASSPSPTDTQYFGPGTRLTVL.